This T cell receptor beta chain was identified in a study of blood T cells in healthy people across ages. Study-level results: It was not known whether donors were CMV positive (a possible confounder of expanded clonotype changes).

Together with a sample-barcoded 5' primer, a J-beta primer mix was included in a second PCR lasting roughly 6 to 12 cycles. One entry per CDR3 protein, called by TCRdb with MiXCR from the 5' RACE reads. The sample has hundreds of thousands of distinct CDR3 sequences, under 30% seen once. This clonotype was observed a few times. Its antigen is still unknown. The same sample was also studied in work on T cells of mothers and their children.

The source is a boy between 10 and 17 years old in good health. Sequencing input: blood.

The CDR3 reads CASSYPGQGARNEQFF. The CDR3 DNA reads as TGTGCCAGCAGTTATCCGGGACAGGGGGCTAGGAATGAGCAGTTCTTC. The chain uses TRBV6-2 or TRBV6-3 and TRBJ2-1; 12 positions agree with TRBD1. Germline-derived CDR1 and CDR2 are MNHEY and SVGEGT. The CDR3 has 16 residues. J gave up 7 bases and V 3 bases, and 7 bases lay outside the gene matches.